This entry lists 8 T cell receptor beta chains sequenced from one sample in a study of T cells in Graves' hyperthyroidism and ophthalmopathy. TCR beta CDR3 regions were amplified from RNA transcripts. Using the HTBI primer set, a first-round RT-PCR was run on the TCR CDR3. TCRdb re-derived calls from the multiplex PCR reads in MiXCR, one entry per CDR3 protein. The profile shows about 380,000 distinct CDR3 sequences, roughly 15% of them singletons. The sequencing sample was made of blood. The receptors originated from a woman aged 25 to 39 with Graves' ophthalmopathy.

There are many counts of this clonotype. The chain carries TRBV30 and TRBJ1-1; D gene ambiguous. This CDR3 comprises 13 residues. The V and J ends lost 3 bases and 4 bases respectively, with 12 bases between them. The germline CDR1 and CDR2 sequences are GTSNPN and SVGIG (reference sequence). CDR3 region: CAWSVEFGTEAFF. As DNA, the CDR3 is TGTGCCTGGAGCGTCGAATTTGGCACTGAAGCTTTCTTT.

This clonotype was detected only a few times. The chain combines TRBV24-1 with TRBJ1-3; TRBD1 might be the D (5 bases). Germline CDR1 and CDR2: KGHDR and SFDVKD. Trimming took 4 bases from V and 1 from J, leaving 16 bases between them. CDR3 length equals 17 residues. CDR3 in DNA: TGTGCCACCAGTGACGCGACAGCCGTAGATTCTGGAAACACCATATATTTT. This encodes CATSDATAVDSGNTIYF.

This clonotype was recorded at least ten times. The chain recombines TRBV20-1 with TRBJ1-1, with a weak D call TRBD1 (6 bases). Per the germline V gene, CDR1 is DFQATT and CDR2 is SNEGSKA (reference sequence). The CDR3 consists of 13 residues. The germline V and J ends were trimmed by 6 bases and 0 bases, with 11 bases remaining between them. The CDR3 reads CSARTAMNTEAFF. The CDR3 DNA sequence: TGCAGTGCACGGACAGCCATGAACACTGAAGCTTTCTTT.

This clonotype was observed a handful of times. The genes are TRBV29-1 and TRBJ2-1, with D possibly called TRBD1 or TRBD2 (5 bases each). The CDR3 is made up of 13 amino acids. Trimming pared 3 bases from V and 2 bases from J, leaving 8 bases between. CDR1 and CDR2 from the germline V gene are SQVTM and ANQGSEA. The CDR3 loop is CSVDGGTYNEQFF. CDR3 DNA sequence: TGCAGCGTTGATGGGGGAACCTACAATGAGCAGTTCTTC.

In its sample, this clonotype was seen many times. J is TRBJ1-1 and V is TRBV28; D not resolved. The length of the CDR3 is 12 residues. Germline V lookup: CDR1 MDHEN, CDR2 SYDVKM. The V gene lost 2 bases and the J gene lost 5 bases, with 6 bases spanning the gap. The CDR3 reads CASSLDRTEAFF. CDR3 DNA sequence: TGTGCCAGCAGTTTAGACCGAACTGAAGCTTTCTTT.

The V and J genes are TRBV5-6 and TRBJ2-1; D assignment may be TRBD1 or TRBD2 (6 bases each). The CDR3 runs to 17 residues. V was clipped by 5 bases and J by 4 bases, with 22 bases between them. Germline V gene sequence: CDR1 SGHDT, CDR2 YYEEEE. The chain's CDR3 is CASSWSEEGGRYNEQFF. CDR3 coding DNA: TGTGCCAGCAGTTGGTCCGAGGAGGGGGGTCGATACAATGAGCAGTTCTTC.

Many counts were recorded for this clonotype. The V call is TRBV2, the J call TRBJ1-1; TRBD1 aligns across 8 bases. CDR3 length: 15 residues. Germline V gene data show CDR1 as SNHLY and CDR2 as FYNNEI. V lost 10 bases, J lost 4 bases, and 14 bases stayed unmatched. CDR3 DNA sequence: TGTGCCAAAGGACAGGGATTAAGGGCGGGCACTGAAGCTTTCTTT. Its protein is CAKGQGLRAGTEAFF.

About this clonotype: A clone one base away is much larger, so this may be a read error. Given the absence of the conserved phenylalanine or tryptophan at the CDR3 end, a read error is likely. The V gene is TRBV20-1, the J gene TRBJ1-1; TRBD1 agrees at 8 bases. CDR1 DFQATT and CDR2 SNEGSKA come from the germline V gene (reference sequence). The CDR3 length is 14 residues. With V trimmed by 5 bases and J by 7 bases, 12 bases remained unmatched. CDR3 amino acids: CSASPTGAGSEAFL. CDR3 DNA: TGCAGTGCTTCACCGACAGGGGCGGGAAGTGAAGCTTTCCTT.